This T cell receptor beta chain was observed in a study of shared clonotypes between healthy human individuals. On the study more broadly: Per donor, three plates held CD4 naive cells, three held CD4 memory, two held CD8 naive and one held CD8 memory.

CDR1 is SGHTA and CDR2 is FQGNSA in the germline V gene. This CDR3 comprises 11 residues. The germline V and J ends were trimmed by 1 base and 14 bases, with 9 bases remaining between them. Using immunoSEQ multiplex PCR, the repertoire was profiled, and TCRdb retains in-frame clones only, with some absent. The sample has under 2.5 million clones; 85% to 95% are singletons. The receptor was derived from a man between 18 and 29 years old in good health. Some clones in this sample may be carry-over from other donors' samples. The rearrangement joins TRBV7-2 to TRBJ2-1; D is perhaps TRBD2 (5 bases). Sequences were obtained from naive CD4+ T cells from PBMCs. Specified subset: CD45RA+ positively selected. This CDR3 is CASSLELEKFF. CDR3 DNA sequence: TGTGCCAGCAGCTTAGAACTAGAAAAGTTCTTC.